One and the same sample provided the 8 T cell receptor beta chains below, sequenced in a study of cytomegalovirus exposure and HLA in healthy donors. Using immunoSEQ multiplex PCR, the repertoire was profiled, and TCRdb retains in-frame clones only, with some absent. The repertoire holds around 75,000 clones, about 85% seen once, with 3% in the top ten. Sample: PBMCs. The receptors were gathered from a man aged 25 to 40 in good health and CMV-seronegative.

V usage is TRBV5-4 and J usage is TRBJ2-2; D unclear. Trimming removed 2 bases at V and 1 base at J, with 6 bases between. The length of the CDR3 is 14 residues. Germline-derived CDR1 and CDR2 are SGHNT and YYREEE (reference sequence). The CDR3 DNA sequence: TGTGCCAGCAGCTTCATCCAGAACACCGGGGAGCTGTTTTTT. It is translated as CASSFIQNTGELFF.

The V and J genes are TRBV27 and TRBJ1-6, with TRBD1 matching over 9 bases. The ends lost 6 bases at V and 7 bases at J; junction bases unmatched: 19. Germline CDR1 is MNHEY and CDR2 is SMNVEV (reference sequence). This CDR3 is 19 amino acids long. This CDR3 reads CASRNYWMGQGEGNSPLHF. The CDR3 DNA is TGTGCCAGCAGGAACTATTGGATGGGACAGGGAGAAGGGAATTCACCCCTCCACTTT.

The rearrangement joins TRBV18 to TRBJ2-2, with a tentative D call TRBD2 (5 bases). Germline-derived CDR1 and CDR2 are KGHSH and LQKENI. Trimming cost V 2 bases and J 4 bases, with 11 bases left between them. CDR3 length: 15 residues. CDR3 sequence (DNA): TGTGCCAGCTCACCAAGGACCGCGGGCACCGGGGAGCTGTTTTTT. Protein product: CASSPRTAGTGELFF.

V gene TRBV6-1 combines with J gene TRBJ2-7; D perhaps matches TRBD1 (6 bases). V was cut by 4 bases and J by 0 bases, with 10 bases left in between. Germline loops: CDR1 MNHNS, CDR2 SASEGT. CDR3 length: 14 residues. CDR3 in amino acids: CASSVQDSSYEQYV. Here the CDR3 DNA reads TGTGCCAGCAGTGTTCAGGACAGCTCCTACGAGCAGTACGTC.

The CDR3 here is CASSLRSGGLTYEQYF. As DNA, the CDR3 is TGTGCCAGCAGCTTAAGAAGCGGGGGGCTCACCTACGAGCAGTACTTC. V gene TRBV7-2 combines with J gene TRBJ2-7, with 9 bases matching TRBD2. From germline, CDR1 is SGHTA and CDR2 FQGNSA. Trimming cost V 2 bases and J 2 bases; bases outside gene matches: 7. The length of the CDR3 is 16 residues.

The chain couples TRBV7-8 to TRBJ2-2; 8 bases fit TRBD1. CDR1 is SGHVS and CDR2 is FQNEAQ in the germline V gene. The CDR3 is 14 amino acids. Trimming took 5 bases from V and 6 from J; bases not matched to a gene: 5. CDR3 DNA sequence: TGTGCCAGCAGCCCGGACAGGGTAGCCGGGGAGCTGTTTTTT. Amino acids: CASSPDRVAGELFF.

This clone was seen a few times. The chain uses TRBV5-5 and TRBJ2-7; 8 positions agree with TRBD2. Germline lookup yields CDR1 SGHKS and CDR2 YYEKEE (reference sequence). V was pared by 5 bases and J by 0 bases, with 7 bases of the junction left unmatched. The CDR3 has 15 amino acids. Written as DNA, the CDR3 is TGTGCCAGCAGACCGACGAGCGGGAGCTCCTACGAGCAGTACGTC. This sequence encodes CASRPTSGSSYEQYV.

The chain joins TRBV7-3 to TRBJ2-1, with TRBD1 matching 9 bases. The CDR3 has 16 amino acids. Germline loops: CDR1 SGHTA, CDR2 FQGTGA. The junction had 8 bases not matched to a gene; V was cut back by 0 bases and J by 8 bases. CDR3 loop: CASSLTGQGILDEQFF. CDR3 coding DNA: TGTGCCAGCAGCTTAACCGGACAGGGGATCTTGGATGAGCAGTTCTTC.